This T cell receptor (beta chain) appears in the sequencing data of a study of early T cells in non-severe SARS-CoV-2 infection. TCRdb re-derived calls from the 5' RACE reads in MiXCR, one entry per CDR3 protein. The sample consists of approximately 110,000 distinct CDR3 sequences, 14% to 15% of them appearing once. This clonotype was counted a few times. V shed 5 bases, J shed 1 base, and the junction held 7 bases outside the gene matches. This CDR3 comprises 15 residues. CDR1 and CDR2 (germline): SNHLY, FYNNEI. The V and J genes are TRBV2 and TRBJ2-5; 7 nucleotides line up with TRBD2. Sequencing was carried out using whole blood. This TCR was recovered from an adult who was a healthcare worker with PCR-confirmed SARS-CoV-2 infection or an uninfected control (not recorded which). CDR3 loop: CASSPGASGQETQYF. CDR3 nucleotides: TGTGCCAGCAGTCCCGGGGCTAGCGGCCAAGAGACCCAGTACTTC.